There are a few counts of the clone carrying this T cell receptor (beta chain). Antigen unknown. Single cDNA molecules in the library carried unique molecular identifiers attached during preparation. A single record per CDR3 protein comes from TCRdb applying MiXCR to the RACE reads. The data show 350,000 to 400,000 distinct CDR3 sequences, roughly 6.3% seen once. This sample is drawn from a study of human T cells and chemical hapten exposure. Study-level points and caveats: Expanded TCRs formed significantly more large CDR3 similarity clusters than controls. Sensitization with DPC brought no change to TCRs above 1 in 1000 in frequency.

Time point: patch test 2, 6 weeks after DPC sensitization. Treatment noted: therapeutic diphenylcyclopropenone sensitization with weekly scalp DPC. From germline, CDR1 is MNHNS and CDR2 SASEGT. The CDR3 extends over 16 amino acids. Trimming pared 2 bases from V and 1 base from J, leaving 13 bases between. The sequencing used whole blood, collected in connection with sensitization to the hapten diphenylcyclopropenone (DPC). The source of this sequence is a woman aged 18-29 years with alopecia areata. Some clones in this sample may be carry-over from other donors' samples. The chain links TRBV6-1 to TRBJ2-3; no definite D call. The CDR3 reads CASSELGSTRTDTQYF. CDR3 sequence (DNA): TGTGCCAGCAGTGAATTGGGGTCAACTCGCACAGATACGCAGTATTTT.